This T cell receptor beta chain stems from a study of blood T cells in healthy people across ages. A second PCR, run for roughly 7 to 12 cycles, used a sample-barcoded 5' primer plus a J-beta primer mix. Using its own MiXCR run on the 5' RACE reads, TCRdb lists one record per CDR3 protein. The repertoire holds about 1.7 million distinct CDR3 sequences, with about 28% as singletons. Study-wide results and limits: The recorded TCR beta diversity per million T cells decreased in a roughly linear manner with age. Researchers judged that diversity estimates from one million T cells fell short of true values. Diversity was higher, and naive CD4+ cells more numerous, in long-lived donors than in aged donors.

CDR3 length: 13 amino acids. The germline V gene encodes CDR1 SGHNT and CDR2 YYREEE (reference sequence). Note on this clonotype: Its cognate antigen is unknown.

This chain connects TRBV5-4 to TRBJ2-7; no clear D gene. The tail of the sequence fits TRBJ2-5 better, so the J call may be wrong. Sequences were obtained from blood. The origin of this receptor is a woman aged 25 to 45 in good health. The CDR3 is CASSFGWGETQYF. The CDR3 nucleotides are TGTGCCAGCAGCTTTGGGTGGGGAGAGACCCAGTACTTC.